These T cell receptor beta chains were read from a single sample in a study of blood T cells in healthy people across ages. A single record per CDR3 protein comes from TCRdb applying MiXCR to the 5' RACE reads. The sample contains about 1.6 million distinct CDR3 sequences, 30% to 40% of which appear only once. The sequenced material came from blood. The receptor source for this set is a woman aged 30 to 39 in good health. Each CDR3 is given with its conserved first and last residue. A D gene is named only where the DNA matches it firmly. Size is stated for part of the rows, as once, few or many counts, or as a class when the clone is expanded.

TRBJ2-3	NA	TRBV3-1	NA	TGTGCCAGCAGCCAAGGCCGGAGAGGAGATACGCAGTATTTT	CASSQGRRGDTQYF
TRBJ2-3	NA	TRBV21-1	once	TGTGCCAGCGGCAAAGGGACAGGGACCGCAGATACGCAGTATTTT	CASGKGTGTADTQYF
TRBJ1-2	TRBD1	TRBV28	few	TGTGCCAGCAGCATCGAAGTTCGGGACAGAGCCTATGGCTACACCTTC	CASSIEVRDRAYGYTF
TRBJ2-7	TRBD1	TRBV20-1	many	TGCAGTGCTAACCCCCCCGACAGGGCTGAGACCTACGAGCAGTACTTC	CSANPPDRAETYEQYF
TRBJ1-5	NA	TRBV20-1	NA	TGCAGTGCTAGAGACCCAACAAATCAGCCCCAGCATTTT	CSARDPTNQPQHF
TRBJ2-3	NA	TRBV12-3/TRBV12-4	NA	TGTGCCGGGGCCCGAGTGACAGATACGCAGTATTTT	CAGARVTDTQYF
TRBJ2-2	TRBD2	TRBV15	NA	TGTGCCACCAGCAGAGGCCCCAGCGGGGAAGTGTACACCGGGGAGCTGTTTTTT	CATSRGPSGEVYTGELFF
TRBJ2-7	TRBD1	TRBV10-3	many	TGTGCCATCAGGATTGGAACAGGGGTGTCCTACGAGCAGTACTTC	CAIRIGTGVSYEQYF
TRBJ2-1	NA	TRBV5-1	NA	TGCGCCAGCAGACTGGGTGGGAATAGCGACAATGAGCAGTTCTTC	CASRLGGNSDNEQFF
TRBJ2-1	NA	TRBV7-2	NA	TGTGCCAGCAGCCAAGGGGGAGGGATATACAATGAGCAGTTCTTC	CASSQGGGIYNEQFF
TRBJ2-7	NA	TRBV20-1	NA	TGCAGTGTCCACCGGGACATTCCCATCTACGAGCAGTACTTC	CSVHRDIPIYEQYF
TRBJ2-1	NA	TRBV29-1	many	TGCAGCGTTGAAGGCCTACCCTACAATGAGCAGTTCTTC	CSVEGLPYNEQFF
TRBJ2-5	NA	TRBV7-9	few	TGTGCCAGCAGCCCTTACGGAGGGTATCAAGAGACCCAGTACTTC	CASSPYGGYQETQYF
TRBJ2-3	TRBD2	TRBV27	NA	TGTGCCAGCAGACCGGGGGGGCATGCAGATACGCAGTATTTT	CASRPGGHADTQYF
TRBJ2-5	TRBD2	TRBV5-1	NA	TGCGCCAGCAGCCTGGGGGGGACTAGCGGGGTCTTAAACCAAGAGACCCAGTACTTC	CASSLGGTSGVLNQETQYF
TRBJ2-2	TRBD2	TRBV4-2	NA	TGTGCCAGCAGCCAAGATGTGGCGGGAGGGCCGAACGGGGGGCTGTTTTTT	CASSQDVAGGPNGGLFF
TRBJ1-2	TRBD1	TRBV14	NA	TGTGCCGGCAGCCAAGACAACTTGGGACAGCCTCTAGTCTACACCTTC	CAGSQDNLGQPLVYTF
TRBJ2-1	TRBD2	TRBV7-2	many	TGTGCCAGCAGCTTAGCCCCGGGGGGGTACAATGAGCAGTTCTTC	CASSLAPGGYNEQFF
TRBJ1-1	TRBD1	TRBV20-1	few	TGCAGTGCTCGGGACAGGGGAGCTTTCTTT	CSARDRGAFF
TRBJ2-1	NA	TRBV28	few	TGTGCCAGCAGTACGACGGTAGAGATAGGGCAGTTCTTC	CASSTTVEIGQFF
TRBJ1-6	TRBD1	TRBV5-7	many	TGTGCCAGCAGCCTTAAGGGGGCAAGTAATTCACCCCTCCACTTT	CASSLKGASNSPLHF
TRBJ1-6	TRBD1	TRBV11-2	few	TGTGCCAGCAGACAAACCCGGACAGGGAGCTTAAATTCACCCCTCCACTTT	CASRQTRTGSLNSPLHF
TRBJ2-3	NA	TRBV10-2	once	TGCGCCCCACGCCCCCCGGGGGAGGTAGATACGCAGTATTTT	CAPRPPGEVDTQYF
TRBJ2-7	TRBD1	TRBV4-1	NA	TGCGCCAGCAGCCAAGCACAGGGGGTCGCCTACGAGCAGTACTTC	CASSQAQGVAYEQYF
TRBJ1-2	TRBD1	TRBV10-3	NA	TGTGCCATCAGTGTGACAGGGTGGGACTATGGCTACACCTTC	CAISVTGWDYGYTF
TRBJ1-4	NA	TRBV4-1	NA	TGCGCCAGCAGCCAAGTAGGGACTAATGAAAAACTGTTTTTT	CASSQVGTNEKLFF
TRBJ1-2	NA	TRBV20-1	few	TGCAGTGCTAGAGACGGACAAATCTGGCACTATGGCTACACCTTC	CSARDGQIWHYGYTF
TRBJ1-5	NA	TRBV4-1	NA	TGCGCCAGCAGCCCTCACGGACTGAGCAATCAGCCCCAGCATTTT	CASSPHGLSNQPQHF
TRBJ2-3	NA	TRBV13	NA	TGTGCCAGCACCCCTTCGGGAGCAGATACGCAGTATTTT	CASTPSGADTQYF
TRBJ2-7	NA	TRBV20-1	NA	TGCAGTGCTAGACGGGAAGCCTACAATGAGCAGTACTTC	CSARREAYNEQYF
TRBJ1-1	TRBD1	TRBV20-1	few	TGCAGTGCCCCAGGGGGAGCGGCGAACACTGAAGCTTTCTTT	CSAPGGAANTEAFF
TRBJ2-5	NA	TRBV30	few	TGTGCCTGGAGTGTATTGGCGGGTAGGGAGACCCAGTACTTC	CAWSVLAGRETQYF
TRBJ2-3	TRBD2	TRBV6-5	many	TGTGCCAGCAAACCGGGACTAGGTACAGATACGCAGTATTTT	CASKPGLGTDTQYF
TRBJ1-4	NA	TRBV6-2/TRBV6-3	few	TGTGCCAGCAGTTTACCGGCTAATGAAAAACTGTTTTTT	CASSLPANEKLFF
TRBJ1-2	TRBD1	TRBV6-1	few	TGTGCCAGTATCCCCGACAGGGCGATGCCCTATGGCTACACCTTC	CASIPDRAMPYGYTF
TRBJ2-3	NA	TRBV11-2	NA	TGTGCCAGCAGCTTAGGGACCTTCACAGATACGCAGTATTTT	CASSLGTFTDTQYF
TRBJ1-2	NA	TRBV14	NA	TGTGCCAGCAGCCAAGATCGAATCGGGAGAGGCTACACCTTC	CASSQDRIGRGYTF
TRBJ2-1	TRBD2	TRBV28	few	TGTGCCAGCCTCAGTTTAATATCTAGCGGAACCAATGAGCAGTTCTTC	CASLSLISSGTNEQFF
TRBJ2-7	NA	TRBV28	NA	TGTGCCAGCAGTGCCCCGGGACGCAAATACGAGCAGTACTTC	CASSAPGRKYEQYF
TRBJ2-1	NA	TRBV3-1	NA	TGTGCCAGCAGCCAAGACAGGTGGGGATGGTTCTTC	CASSQDRWGWFF
TRBJ2-5	NA	TRBV3-1	NA	TGTACCAGCAGCCCCTTGGGGGGGGCGTACCAAGAGACCCAGTACTTC	CTSSPLGGAYQETQYF
TRBJ2-1	TRBD2	TRBV5-1	few	TGCGCCAGCAGCTTGGACCTAGCGGGAGAGGCTGAGCAGTTCTTC	CASSLDLAGEAEQFF
TRBJ1-1	NA	TRBV2	NA	TGTGCCAGCAGTGAACTAAGCGGAACTGAAGCTTTCTTT	CASSELSGTEAFF
TRBJ2-1	TRBD2	TRBV20-1	NA	TGCAGTGCTAGAGATCCTAGCGGGGTCTACAATGAGCAGTTCTTC	CSARDPSGVYNEQFF
TRBJ2-3	TRBD2	TRBV2	NA	TGTGCCAGCAGTATAGCGGGAGGGGGCACAGATACGCAGTATTTT	CASSIAGGGTDTQYF
TRBJ1-4	TRBD1	TRBV9	few	TGTGCCAGCAGCGTACAAGGTGGGACAGGGATGGAAAAACTGTTTTTT	CASSVQGGTGMEKLFF
TRBJ2-3	NA	TRBV11-2	NA	TGTGCCAGCAGGCAACCAGGGTCAGATACGCAGTATTTT	CASRQPGSDTQYF
TRBJ1-5	NA	TRBV12-3/TRBV12-4	once	TGTGCCAGCAGGTTTCATTCGAATCAACCCCAGCATTTT	CASRFHSNQPQHF
TRBJ2-3	NA	TRBV28	few	TGTGCCAGCAGTTCCTCCCAACAGACTACAGATACGCAGTATTTT	CASSSSQQTTDTQYF
TRBJ2-3	TRBD1	TRBV28	NA	TGTGCCAGCAGCCACACCAATGACAGGGGTCATACGCAGTATTTT	CASSHTNDRGHTQYF
TRBJ2-5	NA	TRBV6-1	NA	TGTGCCAGCAGTGAAGTAAACCGCTACGAGCGGTACTTC	CASSEVNRYERYF
TRBJ2-1	TRBD2	TRBV7-9	NA	TGTGCCAGCAGCTTAGGAGGTAGCGGGAGTTATGAGCAGTTCTTC	CASSLGGSGSYEQFF
TRBJ2-7	TRBD1	TRBV7-3	many	TGTGCCAGCGCACTAGGGACAGCCTACGAGCAGTACTTC	CASALGTAYEQYF
TRBJ2-1	TRBD1	TRBV6-5	NA	TGTGCCAGCAGCAAGGACAGGGGGATAGATGAGCAGTTCTTC	CASSKDRGIDEQFF
TRBJ2-1	NA	TRBV5-6	NA	TGTGCCAGCAGCCGGTCCGGACTATTATACAATGAGCAGTTCTTC	CASSRSGLLYNEQFF
TRBJ2-7	TRBD1	TRBV7-9	NA	TGTGCCAGCAGAGACGACAGGGGCGAGCAGTACTTC	CASRDDRGEQYF
TRBJ1-1	NA	TRBV20-1	NA	TGCAGTGTCCCAAGTGCTCGCCGTCCAGGGGACACTGAAGCTTTCTTT	CSVPSARRPGDTEAFF
TRBJ1-2	TRBD1	TRBV3-1	NA	TGTGCCAGCAGCCAACTACGGACAGGGCAGCATGGTGGCTACACCTTC	CASSQLRTGQHGGYTF
TRBJ1-2	NA	TRBV14	NA	TGTACCAGCAGCAACACAGGGCCCGCGAACTATGGCTACACCTTC	CTSSNTGPANYGYTF